This entry describes one TCR beta chain. In the study's own analysis: The authors estimated nucleated cell counts from reference gene primer amplification. Using immunoSEQ multiplex PCR, the repertoire was profiled, and TCRdb retains in-frame clones only, with some absent. The V and J calls and the clone size are those of that table, but D and trimming were determined from the DNA. Of approximately 270,000 clones in the sample, around 93% are singletons; the top ten hold approximately 3%. Participants were aged roughly 18 to 89 years, lived in about 26 US areas, and enrolled virtually. Cohorts were determined from participant-reported clinical history. These data are taken from a study of blood T cell repertoires in COVID-19. Study-level background: In each case, the material was cDNA or gDNA derived from T cells, B-cell-depleted T cells, or PBMCs.

CDR1 is LNHDA and CDR2 is SQIVND in the germline V gene (reference sequence). The CDR3 totals 17 residues. Trimming shortened V by 7 bases and J by 1 base, and 22 bases separated the two germline ends. Input material: PBMCs or T cells enriched from blood (not recorded which). The chain recombines TRBV19 with TRBJ1-2; no clear D. The receptor was isolated from a man in his forties who had been exposed to COVID-19. The CDR3 sequence is CASKGVEALLGNYGYTF. The CDR3 DNA sequence: TGTGCCAGTAAAGGCGTTGAGGCACTTTTGGGTAACTATGGCTACACCTTC.